The clone carrying this T cell receptor (beta chain) was seen only a few times. These data originate in a study of blood T cell repertoires in COVID-19. Repertoires were generated with immunoSEQ multiplex PCR, while TCRdb's copy carries only in-frame clones and drops some. Among roughly 94,000 clones listed, more than 65% were seen once. Trimming cost V 2 bases and J 0 bases, with 13 bases left between them. The CDR3 contains 16 residues. In germline, CDR1 is LNHNV, CDR2 YYDKDF (reference sequence). The chain couples TRBV15 to TRBJ1-2; a weak D match, TRBD1 (6 bases). Sequenced material: peripheral blood. This clonotype was obtained from a man between 60 and 75 years old with acute or convalescent COVID-19. CDR3 DNA: TGTGCCACCAGCAGATTTGGGACAACCACTAACTATGGCTACACCTTC. Its translation: CATSRFGTTTNYGYTF. Together with reference TRBV15 and TRBJ1-2, the CDR3 gives the full variable domain: DAMVIQNPRYQVTQFGKPVTLSCSQTLNHNVMYWYQQKSSQAPKLLFHYYDKDFNNEADTPDNFQSRRPNTSFCFLDIRSPGLGDTAMYLCATSRFGTTTNYGYTFGSGTRLTVV.